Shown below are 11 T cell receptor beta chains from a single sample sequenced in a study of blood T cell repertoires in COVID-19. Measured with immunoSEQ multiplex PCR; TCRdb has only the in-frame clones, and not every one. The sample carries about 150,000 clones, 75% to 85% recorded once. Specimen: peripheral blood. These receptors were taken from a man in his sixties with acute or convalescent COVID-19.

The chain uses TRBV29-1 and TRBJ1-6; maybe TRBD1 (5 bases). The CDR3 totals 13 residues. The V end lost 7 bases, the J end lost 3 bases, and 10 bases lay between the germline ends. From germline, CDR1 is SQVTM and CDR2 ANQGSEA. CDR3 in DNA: TGCAGCGCCTCCGACAGCTATAATTCACCCCTCCACTTT. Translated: CSASDSYNSPLHF.

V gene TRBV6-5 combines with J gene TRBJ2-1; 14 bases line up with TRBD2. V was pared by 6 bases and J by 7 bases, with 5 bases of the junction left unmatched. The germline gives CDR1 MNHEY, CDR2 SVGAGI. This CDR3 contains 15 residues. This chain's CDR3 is CASSTGTSGRNEQFF. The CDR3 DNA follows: TGTGCCAGCAGCACTGGGACTAGCGGGAGAAATGAGCAGTTCTTC.

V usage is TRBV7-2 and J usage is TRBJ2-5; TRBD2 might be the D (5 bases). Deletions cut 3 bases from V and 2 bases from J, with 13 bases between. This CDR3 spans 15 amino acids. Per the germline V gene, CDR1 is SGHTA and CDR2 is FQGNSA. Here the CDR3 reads CASSFGSTIQETQYF. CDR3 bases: TGTGCCAGCAGCTTTGGCTCGACTATTCAAGAGACCCAGTACTTC.

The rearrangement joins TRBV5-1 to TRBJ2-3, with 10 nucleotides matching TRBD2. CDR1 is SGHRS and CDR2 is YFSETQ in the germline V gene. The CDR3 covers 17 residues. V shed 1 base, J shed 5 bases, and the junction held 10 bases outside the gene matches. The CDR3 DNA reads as TGCGCCAGCAGCTTGAGGTCTAGCGGGAGCAAGGGAGATACGCAGTATTTT. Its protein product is CASSLRSSGSKGDTQYF.

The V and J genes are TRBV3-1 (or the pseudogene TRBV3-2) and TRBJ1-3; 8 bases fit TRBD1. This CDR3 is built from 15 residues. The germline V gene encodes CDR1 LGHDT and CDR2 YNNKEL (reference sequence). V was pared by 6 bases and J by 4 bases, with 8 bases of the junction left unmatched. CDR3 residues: CASSRPRGQGNTIYF. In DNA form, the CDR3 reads TGTGCCAGCAGTCGCCCCAGGGGGCAAGGAAACACCATATATTTT.

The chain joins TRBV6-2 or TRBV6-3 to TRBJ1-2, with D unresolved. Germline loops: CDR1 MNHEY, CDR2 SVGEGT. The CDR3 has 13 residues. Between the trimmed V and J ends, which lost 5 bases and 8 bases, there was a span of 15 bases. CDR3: CASSQLLMGGYTF. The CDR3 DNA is TGTGCCAGCAGTCAACTCCTTATGGGCGGCTACACCTTC.

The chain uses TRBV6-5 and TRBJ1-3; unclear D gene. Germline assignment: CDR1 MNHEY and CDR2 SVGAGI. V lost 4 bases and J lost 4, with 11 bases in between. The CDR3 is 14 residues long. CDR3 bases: TGTGCCAGCAGTTTGCGGGGAAGCGGAAACACCATATATTTT. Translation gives CASSLRGSGNTIYF.

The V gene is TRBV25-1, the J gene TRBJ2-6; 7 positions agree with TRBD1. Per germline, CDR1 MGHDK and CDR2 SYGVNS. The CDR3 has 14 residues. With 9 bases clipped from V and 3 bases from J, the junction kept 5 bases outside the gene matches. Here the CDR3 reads CASNRGGGANVLTF. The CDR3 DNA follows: TGTGCCAGTAACAGGGGTGGTGGGGCCAACGTCCTGACTTTC. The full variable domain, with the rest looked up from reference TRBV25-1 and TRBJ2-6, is EADIYQTPRYLVIGTGKKITLECSQTMGHDKMYWYQQDPGMELHLIHYSYGVNSTEKGDLSSESTVSRIRTEHFPLTLESARPSHTSQYLCASNRGGGANVLTFGAGSRLTVL.

In DNA form, the CDR3 reads TGCAGTGCTACCAGGCAAGAGACCCAGTACTTC. This codes for CSATRQETQYF. The genes are TRBV20-1 and TRBJ2-5, with D unclear. Germline V gene sequence: CDR1 DFQATT, CDR2 SNEGSKA (reference sequence). The CDR3 extends over 11 amino acids. V lost 4 bases to trimming and J lost 2 bases, with 5 bases between them.

The CDR3 DNA reads as TGTGCCAGCAGCGGGGGGACAGGGGCCTACGAGCAGTACTTC. Amino acids: CASSGGTGAYEQYF. The V gene is TRBV5-5, the J gene TRBJ2-7; TRBD1 matches 10 bases. The V gene's germline CDR1 is SGHKS and CDR2 YYEKEE (reference sequence). The CDR3 extends over 14 amino acids. V trimming: 4 bases; J trimming: 2 bases; junction bases outside the gene matches: 3. The full variable domain, its missing parts supplied by reference TRBV5-5 and TRBJ2-7, is DAGVTQSPTHLIKTRGQQVTLRCSPISGHKSVSWYQQVLGQGPQFIFQYYEKEERGRGNFPDRFSARQFPNYSSELNVNALLLGDSALYLCASSGGTGAYEQYFGPGTRLTVT.

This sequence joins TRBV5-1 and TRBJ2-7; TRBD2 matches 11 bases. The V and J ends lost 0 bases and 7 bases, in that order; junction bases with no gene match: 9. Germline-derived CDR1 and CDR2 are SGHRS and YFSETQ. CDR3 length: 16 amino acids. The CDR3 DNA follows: TGCGCCAGCAGCTTGGTCTCGGGACTAGCGGCCAAAGAGCAGTACTTC. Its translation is CASSLVSGLAAKEQYF.